Described below is a single T cell receptor (beta chain) sequence and its context. What it recognizes is unknown. CD8 cells classed as naive were CD45RO-negative and positively selected for CCR7, excluding terminally differentiated effector memory CD45RA+ cells. Among the donors, all were Caucasian adults who lived in Nashville, Tennessee. The data are from a study of shared clonotypes between healthy human individuals. Study findings and constraints: Researchers found naive subsets generally carried larger estimated richness than memory subsets. Clonotypes which were not shared had lower generation probabilities than clonotypes that all four donors shared.

Every subset had its genomic DNA shared out evenly among several immunoSEQ plates. Only in-frame clones appear in the TCRdb table, and some are missing; sequencing was by immunoSEQ multiplex PCR. This table has over 750,000 clones, roughly 96% appearing once. Germline V gene data show CDR1 as SGHRS and CDR2 as YFSETQ. V was clipped by 0 bases and J by 1 base; unmatched bases: 9. This CDR3 region has 17 residues. The rearrangement links TRBV5-1 to TRBJ2-7; TRBD1 matches 8 bases. This clonotype was sampled from a man aged 25 to 45 in good health. The sequencing input was naive CD8+ T cells sorted from blood. CDR3 protein: CASSLVGRGPSSYEQYF. DNA for the CDR3: TGCGCCAGCAGCTTGGTCGGCAGGGGGCCGTCATCCTACGAGCAGTACTTC.